These 12 T cell receptor beta chains came from one sample sequenced in a study of blood T cell repertoires in COVID-19. Profiling relied on immunoSEQ multiplex PCR, and the TCRdb table lists in-frame clones only, not all of them. The table records under 200,000 clones, about 84% of them present only once. The specimen was PBMCs or T cells enriched from blood (not recorded which). The receptors stem from a man aged 35 to 55 with acute COVID-19.

The genes are TRBV24-1 and TRBJ1-5, with 7 bases matching TRBD1. This CDR3 spans 15 amino acids. Per the germline V gene, CDR1 is KGHDR and CDR2 is SFDVKD. The V gene end was trimmed by 4 bases and the J gene end by 0 bases; junction bases not matched to a gene: 2. DNA of the CDR3: TGTGCCACCAGTGAAACAGGGGTTAGCAATCAGCCCCAGCATTTT. This codes for CATSETGVSNQPQHF.

The chain recombines TRBV28 with TRBJ2-7; 13 bases are a match to TRBD2. Germline V gene lookup returns CDR1 MDHEN and CDR2 SYDVKM. After removal of 5 bases from V and 5 bases from J, the junction contained 18 bases not matched to a gene. The CDR3 runs 19 residues. CDR3 coding DNA: TGTGCCAGCAGTACCCCTCGACTAGCGGGAGGACAACGGGCCAACGAGCAGTACTTC. It specifies CASSTPRLAGGQRANEQYF.

The rearrangement uses TRBV7-3 and TRBJ1-1, with D perhaps TRBD1 (5 bases). V lost 4 bases and J lost 5, with 14 bases in between. The V gene's germline CDR1 is SGHTA and CDR2 FQGTGA. The CDR3 consists of 14 residues. For the CDR3, the DNA is TGTGCCAGCAGCTCGACTCTTGGGGGGACTGAAGCTTTCTTT. Its translation: CASSSTLGGTEAFF. Together with reference TRBV7-3 and TRBJ1-1, the CDR3 gives the full variable domain: GAGVSQTPSNKVTEKGKYVELRCDPISGHTALYWYRQSLGQGPEFLIYFQGTGAADDSGLPNDRFFAVRPEGSVSTLKIQRTERGDSAVYLCASSSTLGGTEAFFGQGTRLTVV.

The rearrangement joins TRBV25-1 to TRBJ2-7, with 7 bases fitting TRBD1. Germline V gene lookup returns CDR1 MGHDK and CDR2 SYGVNS. V trimming: 5 bases; J trimming: 2 bases; junction bases outside the gene matches: 3. The CDR3 loop spans 13 amino acids. The CDR3 loop is CASSRDRAYEQYF. Written as DNA, the CDR3 is TGTGCCAGCAGTCGGGACAGAGCCTACGAGCAGTACTTC.

This clone was picked up a small number of times. This chain links TRBV7-3 with TRBJ2-5; the D gene is possibly TRBD1 (5 bases). The CDR3 covers 13 residues. CDR1 and CDR2 from the germline V gene are SGHTA and FQGTGA. The germline V and J ends were trimmed by 1 base and 2 bases, with 5 bases remaining between them. The CDR3 DNA sequence: TGTGCCAGCAGCTTAAGACAGCAAGAGACCCAGTACTTC. It specifies CASSLRQQETQYF.

This chain connects TRBV24-1 to TRBJ2-7; 10 bases line up with TRBD1. The germline V gene encodes CDR1 KGHDR and CDR2 SFDVKD. This CDR3 region has 17 residues. Germline trimming cut 9 bases from V and 6 bases from J; bases unmatched to any gene: 19. The CDR3 region is CATLFDRGRGRLCEQYF. The CDR3 DNA follows: TGTGCCACCTTGTTTGACAGGGGGCGAGGTCGATTGTGCGAGCAGTACTTC.

This clone was recorded a few times. The genes are TRBV3-1 (or the pseudogene TRBV3-2) and TRBJ2-7; 7 bases agree with TRBD1. CDR3 length: 15 amino acids. Per the germline V gene, CDR1 is LGHDT and CDR2 is YNNKEL (reference sequence). V shed 1 base, J shed 3 bases, and the junction held 6 bases outside the gene matches. The CDR3 region has the DNA TGTGCCAGCAGCCAAGGACAGGGATCTGTCTACGAGCAGTACTTC. Translation gives CASSQGQGSVYEQYF.

V is TRBV7-6 and J is TRBJ2-5; 10 bases map to TRBD2. The CDR3 sequence is 14 residues long. In germline, CDR1 is SGHVS, CDR2 FNYEAQ. Germline trimming cut 1 base from V and 13 bases from J; bases unmatched to any gene: 9. The CDR3 DNA reads as TGTGCCAGCAGCTTAGGGCTAGCGGGAGTAGTCCCGTACTTC. Translated: CASSLGLAGVVPYF. The full variable domain, rest sourced from reference TRBV7-6 and TRBJ2-5, is GAGVSQSPRYKVTKRGQDVALRCDPISGHVSLYWYRQALGQGPEFLTYFNYEAQQDKSGLPNDRFSAERPEGSISTLTIQRTEQRDSAMYRCASSLGLAGVVPYFGPGTRLLVL.

The J gene is TRBJ1-1, the V gene TRBV11-2; D is undetermined. The germline gives CDR1 SGHAT, CDR2 FQNNGV. V was trimmed by 3 bases and J by 4 bases, leaving 21 bases between them. The CDR3 has 17 amino acids. The CDR3 sequence: CASSFELGGVVGTEAFF. CDR3 coding DNA: TGTGCCAGCAGCTTCGAGTTGGGCGGGGTGGTTGGCACTGAAGCTTTCTTT.

This rearrangement joins TRBV5-4 to TRBJ1-1, with 7 bases lining up with TRBD1. The germline CDR1 and CDR2 sequences are SGHNT and YYREEE (reference sequence). After removal of 4 bases from V and 10 bases from J, the junction contained 7 bases not matched to a gene. CDR3 length: 12 residues. The CDR3 region is CASSARDSPAFF. CDR3 DNA sequence: TGTGCCAGCAGCGCTAGGGACAGTCCAGCTTTCTTT.

The CDR3 loop is CASSPKRGQADTQYF. In DNA form, the CDR3 reads TGTGCCAGCAGCCCCAAGCGGGGCCAGGCAGATACGCAGTATTTT. J is TRBJ2-3 and V is TRBV7-9; 7 nucleotides match TRBD2. With V trimmed by 5 bases and J by 4 bases, 9 bases remained unmatched. The CDR3 extends over 15 amino acids. Germline loops: CDR1 SEHNR, CDR2 FQNEAQ (reference sequence).

V gene TRBV5-1 combines with J gene TRBJ2-2; no clear D. The germline V and J ends were trimmed by 3 bases and 0 bases, with 9 bases remaining between them. The CDR3 runs to 15 residues. Germline CDR1 is SGHRS and CDR2 is YFSETQ. Here the CDR3 reads CASSSAPPNTGELFF. The DNA of the CDR3 is TGCGCCAGCAGCTCTGCGCCCCCGAACACCGGGGAGCTGTTTTTT.